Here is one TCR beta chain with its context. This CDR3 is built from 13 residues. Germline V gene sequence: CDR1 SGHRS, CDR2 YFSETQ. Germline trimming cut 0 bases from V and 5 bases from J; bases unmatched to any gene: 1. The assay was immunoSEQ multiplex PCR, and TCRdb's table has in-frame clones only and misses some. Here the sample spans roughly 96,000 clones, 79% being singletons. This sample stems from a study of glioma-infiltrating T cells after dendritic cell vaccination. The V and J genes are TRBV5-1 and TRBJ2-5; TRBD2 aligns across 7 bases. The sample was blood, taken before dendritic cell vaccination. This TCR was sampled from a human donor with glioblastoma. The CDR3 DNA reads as TGCGCCAGCAGCTTGGGGGAGGGTGAGACCCAGTACTTC. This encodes CASSLGEGETQYF.